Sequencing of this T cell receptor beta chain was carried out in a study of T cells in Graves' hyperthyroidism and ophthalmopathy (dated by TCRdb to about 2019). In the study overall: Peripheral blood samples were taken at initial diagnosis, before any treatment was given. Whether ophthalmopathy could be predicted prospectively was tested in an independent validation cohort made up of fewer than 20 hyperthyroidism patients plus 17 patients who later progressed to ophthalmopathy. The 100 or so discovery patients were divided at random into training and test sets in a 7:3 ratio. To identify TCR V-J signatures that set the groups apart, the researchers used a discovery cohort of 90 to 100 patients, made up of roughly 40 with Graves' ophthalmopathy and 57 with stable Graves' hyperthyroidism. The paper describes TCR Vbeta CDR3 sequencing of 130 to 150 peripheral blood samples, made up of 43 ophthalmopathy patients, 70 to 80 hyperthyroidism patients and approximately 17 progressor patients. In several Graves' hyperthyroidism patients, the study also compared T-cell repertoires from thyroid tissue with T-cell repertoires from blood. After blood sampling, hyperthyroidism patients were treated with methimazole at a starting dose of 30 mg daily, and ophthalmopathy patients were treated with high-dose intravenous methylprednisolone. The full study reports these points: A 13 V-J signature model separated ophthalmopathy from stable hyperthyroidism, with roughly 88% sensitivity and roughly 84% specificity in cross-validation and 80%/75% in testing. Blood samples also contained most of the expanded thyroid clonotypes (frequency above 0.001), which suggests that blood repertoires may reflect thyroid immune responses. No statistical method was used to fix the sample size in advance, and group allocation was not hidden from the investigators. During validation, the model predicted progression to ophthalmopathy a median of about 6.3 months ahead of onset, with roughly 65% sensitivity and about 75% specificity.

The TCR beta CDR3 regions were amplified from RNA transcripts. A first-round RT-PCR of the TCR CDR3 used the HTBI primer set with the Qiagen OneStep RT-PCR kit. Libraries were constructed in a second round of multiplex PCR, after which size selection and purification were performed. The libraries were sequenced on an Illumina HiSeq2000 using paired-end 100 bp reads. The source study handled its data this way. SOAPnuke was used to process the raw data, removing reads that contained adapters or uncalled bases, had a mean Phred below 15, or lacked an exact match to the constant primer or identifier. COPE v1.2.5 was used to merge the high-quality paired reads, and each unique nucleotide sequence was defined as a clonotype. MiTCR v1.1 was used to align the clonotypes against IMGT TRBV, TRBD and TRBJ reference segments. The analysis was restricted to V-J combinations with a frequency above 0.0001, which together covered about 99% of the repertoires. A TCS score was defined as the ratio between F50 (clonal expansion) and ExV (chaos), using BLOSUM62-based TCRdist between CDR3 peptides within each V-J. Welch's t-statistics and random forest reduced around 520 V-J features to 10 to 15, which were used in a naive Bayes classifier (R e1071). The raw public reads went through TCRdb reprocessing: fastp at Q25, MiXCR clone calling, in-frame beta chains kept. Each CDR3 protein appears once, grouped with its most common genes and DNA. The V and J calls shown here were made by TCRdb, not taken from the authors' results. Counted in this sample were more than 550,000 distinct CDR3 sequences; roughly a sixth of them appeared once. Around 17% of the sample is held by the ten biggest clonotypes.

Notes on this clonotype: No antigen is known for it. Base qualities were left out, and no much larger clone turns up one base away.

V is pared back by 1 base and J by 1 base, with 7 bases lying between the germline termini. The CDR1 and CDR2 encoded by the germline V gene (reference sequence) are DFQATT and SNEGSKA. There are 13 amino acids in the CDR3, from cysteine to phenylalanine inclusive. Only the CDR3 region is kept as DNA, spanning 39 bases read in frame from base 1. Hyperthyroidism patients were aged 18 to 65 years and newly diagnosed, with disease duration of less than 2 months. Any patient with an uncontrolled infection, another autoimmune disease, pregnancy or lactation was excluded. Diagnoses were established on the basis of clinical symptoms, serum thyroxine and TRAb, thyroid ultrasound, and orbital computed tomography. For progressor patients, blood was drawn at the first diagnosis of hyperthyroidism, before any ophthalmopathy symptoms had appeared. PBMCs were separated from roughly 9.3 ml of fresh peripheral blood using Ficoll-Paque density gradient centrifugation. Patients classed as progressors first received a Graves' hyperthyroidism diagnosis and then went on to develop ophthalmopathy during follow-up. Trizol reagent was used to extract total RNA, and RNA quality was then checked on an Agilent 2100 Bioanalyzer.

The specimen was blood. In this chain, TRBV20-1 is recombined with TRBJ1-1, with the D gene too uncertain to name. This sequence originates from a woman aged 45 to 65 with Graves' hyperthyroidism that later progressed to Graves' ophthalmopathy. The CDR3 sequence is CSARGNPNTEAFF. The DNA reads TGCAGTGCTAGAGGAAATCCGAACACTGAAGCTTTCTTT.